This is a list of T cell receptor beta chains from one sample in a study of technical replicates of blood from several donors. Clones were sequenced by immunoSEQ multiplex PCR, and TCRdb holds only the in-frame ones, with some missing. The table has tens of thousands of clones, around 94% seen once. The sequenced sample consisted of T cells isolated from PBMCs. The receptors shown here come from a human donor in good health. Both conserved end residues are part of each CDR3. The order of the fields is CDR3 DNA, CDR3 protein, D gene, clone size, J gene, V gene. The D gene is left open where the match is weak. Clone size is given for some rows only: seen once, a few or many times, or a class if the clone is expanded.

CDR3nt: TGCGCCAGCAACTTATCTGGAGCTACCTTTTTAAGCTATGGCTACACCTTC; CDR3aa: CASNLSGATFLSYGYTF; d_gene: -; abundance: -; j_gene: TRBJ1-2; v_gene: TRBV10-2
CDR3nt: TGTGCCAGCAGTTTACAGGGCGAGACTGAAGCTTTCTTT; CDR3aa: CASSLQGETEAFF; d_gene: -; abundance: -; j_gene: TRBJ1-1; v_gene: TRBV27
CDR3nt: TGCGCCAGCAGCCAAGGCGCGACAGGGGGCTATCAGCCCCAGCATTTT; CDR3aa: CASSQGATGGYQPQHF; d_gene: TRBD1; abundance: -; j_gene: TRBJ1-5; v_gene: TRBV4-1
CDR3nt: TGCAGCGTTGTGGGGGGGGGATTCACAGATACGCAGTATTTT; CDR3aa: CSVVGGGFTDTQYF; d_gene: TRBD2; abundance: -; j_gene: TRBJ2-3; v_gene: TRBV29-1
CDR3nt: TGTGCCAGCAGTGGGCAGAGCACAGATACGCAGTATTTT; CDR3aa: CASSGQSTDTQYF; d_gene: -; abundance: -; j_gene: TRBJ2-3; v_gene: TRBV5-4
CDR3nt: TGTGCCAGCAGTTCAGGAAAGACCCAGTACTTC; CDR3aa: CASSSGKTQYF; d_gene: -; abundance: -; j_gene: TRBJ2-5; v_gene: TRBV27
CDR3nt: TGTGCCAGCAGCGCAAGGGGACAGGGCATCACCTCGGGGGCCGGGAATGAGCAGTTCTTC; CDR3aa: CASSARGQGITSGAGNEQFF; d_gene: TRBD1; abundance: -; j_gene: TRBJ2-1; v_gene: TRBV9
CDR3nt: TGTGCCAGCAGCAAGAGAGGGCAACAGGGGGGCACTGAAGCTTTCTTT; CDR3aa: CASSKRGQQGGTEAFF; d_gene: TRBD1; abundance: -; j_gene: TRBJ1-1; v_gene: TRBV11-3
CDR3nt: TGTGCCAGCAGCTTAGACATTAGCAATCAGCCCCAGCATTTT; CDR3aa: CASSLDISNQPQHF; d_gene: -; abundance: -; j_gene: TRBJ1-5; v_gene: TRBV7-9
CDR3nt: TGCGCCAGCAGCTTCAGACAGTCTGGAAACACTGAAGCTTTCTTT; CDR3aa: CASSFRQSGNTEAFF; d_gene: -; abundance: -; j_gene: TRBJ1-1; v_gene: TRBV5-1
CDR3nt: TGTGCCAGCAGCTTTCGGGACAGGGGCTACGAGCAGTACTTC; CDR3aa: CASSFRDRGYEQYF; d_gene: TRBD1; abundance: -; j_gene: TRBJ2-7; v_gene: TRBV7-2
CDR3nt: TGTGCCAGCAGTGAAGCGCTTATGGGGGTGGGGGGGGTGGATGAAGCTTTCTTT; CDR3aa: CASSEALMGVGGVDEAFF; d_gene: -; abundance: -; j_gene: TRBJ1-1; v_gene: TRBV6-1
CDR3nt: TGTGCCAGCAGTTTATACATGAACACTGAAGCTTTCTTT; CDR3aa: CASSLYMNTEAFF; d_gene: -; abundance: -; j_gene: TRBJ1-1; v_gene: TRBV2
CDR3nt: TGCGCCAGCAGCTTATTCGACAGGGCCGGCGAGCAGTACTTC; CDR3aa: CASSLFDRAGEQYF; d_gene: TRBD1; abundance: -; j_gene: TRBJ2-7; v_gene: TRBV5-1
CDR3nt: TGTGCCAGTAGCCAAAGGGGAAGCGGGAGCGCAGATACGCAGTATTTT; CDR3aa: CASSQRGSGSADTQYF; d_gene: TRBD2; abundance: -; j_gene: TRBJ2-3; v_gene: TRBV19
CDR3nt: TGTGCCAGCAGTGAATTTGGGGCGCTGAACACTGAAGCTTTCTTT; CDR3aa: CASSEFGALNTEAFF; d_gene: -; abundance: once; j_gene: TRBJ1-1; v_gene: TRBV25-1
CDR3nt: TGCGCCAGCAGCCAAGAAAGCCTAGTGCCCTACGAGCAGTACTTC; CDR3aa: CASSQESLVPYEQYF; d_gene: -; abundance: -; j_gene: TRBJ2-7; v_gene: TRBV4-1
CDR3nt: TGTGCCAGCAGTTTCCTGGGACAGTTACAAGAGACCCAGTACTTC; CDR3aa: CASSFLGQLQETQYF; d_gene: TRBD1; abundance: once; j_gene: TRBJ2-5; v_gene: TRBV6-5
CDR3nt: TGTGCCAGCAGTGTCTCGGGGATCGGAACAGATACGCAGTATTTT; CDR3aa: CASSVSGIGTDTQYF; d_gene: -; abundance: -; j_gene: TRBJ2-3; v_gene: TRBV2
CDR3nt: TGTGCCAGCAGCCCAAAAGAGACCCAGTACTTC; CDR3aa: CASSPKETQYF; d_gene: -; abundance: once; j_gene: TRBJ2-5; v_gene: TRBV16
CDR3nt: TGTGCCAGCACCTGGAGCGGGAGCGGGGAGCTGTTTTTT; CDR3aa: CASTWSGSGELFF; d_gene: TRBD2; abundance: -; j_gene: TRBJ2-2; v_gene: TRBV2
CDR3nt: TGTGCCAGCAGTGGGAGGGACGGCTCCTACGAGCAGTACTTC; CDR3aa: CASSGRDGSYEQYF; d_gene: -; abundance: -; j_gene: TRBJ2-7; v_gene: TRBV6-1
CDR3nt: TGTGCCAGCAGCTTAGCAGAGGGTATGAACACTGAAGCTTTCTTT; CDR3aa: CASSLAEGMNTEAFF; d_gene: -; abundance: -; j_gene: TRBJ1-1; v_gene: TRBV11-2
CDR3nt: TGTGCCAGCAGCCCGGCCGTGGGTGCAGCAGGCAATGAGCAGTTCTTC; CDR3aa: CASSPAVGAAGNEQFF; d_gene: -; abundance: -; j_gene: TRBJ2-1; v_gene: TRBV5-8
CDR3nt: TGCAGCGTTCAGAGGGGACTGAACTCCTACGAGCAGTACTTC; CDR3aa: CSVQRGLNSYEQYF; d_gene: -; abundance: -; j_gene: TRBJ2-7; v_gene: TRBV29-1
CDR3nt: TGTGCCAGCAGCTTATCTATCCGGAACAGGGGCTACGAGCAGTACTTC; CDR3aa: CASSLSIRNRGYEQYF; d_gene: TRBD1; abundance: -; j_gene: TRBJ2-7; v_gene: TRBV11-2
CDR3nt: TGTGCCAGCAACCTCTCTGTATGGGCCTTGAACACTGAAGCTTTCTTT; CDR3aa: CASNLSVWALNTEAFF; d_gene: -; abundance: -; j_gene: TRBJ1-1; v_gene: TRBV14
CDR3nt: TGCGCCAGCACTGGGACTCGCGCCGGGGTTGAGCAGTTCTTC; CDR3aa: CASTGTRAGVEQFF; d_gene: -; abundance: -; j_gene: TRBJ2-1; v_gene: TRBV5-1